This T cell receptor (beta chain) was identified in a study of T cells in Graves' hyperthyroidism and ophthalmopathy. TCR beta CDR3 regions were amplified from RNA. A first-round RT-PCR of the TCR CDR3 used the HTBI primer set. TCRdb re-called the multiplex PCR reads with MiXCR, one entry per CDR3 protein. The sample consists of a few hundred thousand distinct CDR3 sequences, 22% of them appearing once. The CDR3 covers 16 residues. Looked up from germline, CDR1 is SGHVS and CDR2 is FQNEAQ. Trimming took 5 bases from V and 6 from J; bases not matched to a gene: 11. This TCR was sampled from a woman aged 70-85 years with Graves' ophthalmopathy. The chain employs TRBV7-8 and TRBJ2-1; 9 bases agree with TRBD2. Source material: blood. CDR3 nucleotides: TGTGCCAGCAGCAACGGGGAGCGGGAGGCAGTCAATGAGCAGTTCTTC. Its translation: CASSNGEREAVNEQFF.